The clone carrying this T cell receptor (beta chain) appeared once. The antigen remains unidentified. This entry is derived from a study of cytomegalovirus exposure and HLA in healthy donors. Overall study results and limits: Diagnosis of cytomegalovirus status made by the classifier reportedly showed high specificity and sensitivity.

The CDR3 consists of 14 residues. Trimming pared 1 base from V and 10 bases from J, leaving 12 bases between. Germline assignment: CDR1 SGHDT and CDR2 YYEEEE. Primers included in the PCR were 60 Vbeta and 13 Jbeta primers. Sequencing used immunoSEQ multiplex PCR; TCRdb keeps in-frame clones, though not all of them. The sample shows about 150,000 clones, 78% of them seen only once. The sequenced sample consisted of PBMCs. The gene calls are TRBV5-6 and TRBJ1-6, with D possibly matching TRBD1 (5 bases). This receptor was obtained from a woman in her thirties or forties in good health and CMV-seronegative. CDR3 nucleotide sequence: TGTGCCAGCAGCTTGACCCAGGGAGGGTCACCCCTCCACTTT. This gives the protein CASSLTQGGSPLHF.